A selection of T cell receptor beta chains follows, all from one sample in a study of T cells after yellow fever vaccination. TCRdb re-called the 5' RACE reads with MiXCR, one entry per CDR3 protein. The data contain around 350,000 distinct CDR3 sequences, 11% of them seen just once; the ten biggest clones take up roughly 18%. The material sequenced was PBMCs, taken on the day of the first yellow fever vaccination. The origin of the receptors is a man between 18 and 29 years old who received the YFV17D yellow fever vaccine. Each CDR3 is given with its conserved first and last residue. The D gene is left open where the match is weak. Some rows mark clone size as missing; the rest say once, few, many or name a class of expanded clone.

d_gene: TRBD1; j_gene: TRBJ2-1; v_gene: TRBV9; abundance: few; CDR3nt: TGTGCCAGCAGCCCCCCCAGGGGGCAATACAATGAGCAGTTCTTC; CDR3aa: CASSPPRGQYNEQFF
d_gene: NA; j_gene: TRBJ2-7; v_gene: TRBV14; abundance: NA; CDR3nt: TGTGCCAGCAGCCGGTACGGATCCGAGCAGTACTTC; CDR3aa: CASSRYGSEQYF
d_gene: NA; j_gene: TRBJ2-1; v_gene: TRBV6-5; abundance: many; CDR3nt: TGTGCCAGCATACTAGCCGGGACCGAGACCTACAATGAGCAGTTCTTC; CDR3aa: CASILAGTETYNEQFF
d_gene: NA; j_gene: TRBJ2-7; v_gene: TRBV23-1; abundance: few; CDR3nt: TGCGCCAGCAGTCAGGCTGATTCCTACGAGCAGTACTTC; CDR3aa: CASSQADSYEQYF
d_gene: NA; j_gene: TRBJ2-7; v_gene: TRBV6-2/TRBV6-3; abundance: NA; CDR3nt: TGTGCCAGCAGTTACTCGATAGGGGCCTACGAGCAGTACTTC; CDR3aa: CASSYSIGAYEQYF
d_gene: TRBD1; j_gene: TRBJ1-1; v_gene: TRBV6-1; abundance: NA; CDR3nt: TGTGCCAGCAGTATGACAGGGCGGAACACTGAAGCTTTCTTT; CDR3aa: CASSMTGRNTEAFF
d_gene: TRBD1; j_gene: TRBJ2-4; v_gene: TRBV7-9; abundance: NA; CDR3nt: TGTGCCAGCAGCTCAGGGACAGAAAACATTCAGTACTTC; CDR3aa: CASSSGTENIQYF
d_gene: NA; j_gene: TRBJ2-3; v_gene: TRBV21-1; abundance: NA; CDR3nt: TGTGCCAGCGCCCGGGAGGGAGGTGGAGATACGCAGTATTTT; CDR3aa: CASAREGGGDTQYF
d_gene: TRBD1; j_gene: TRBJ2-3; v_gene: TRBV4-3; abundance: NA; CDR3nt: TGCGCCAGCAGCCAAGACCGGGGACAGGGGGCGACAGATACGCAGTATTTT; CDR3aa: CASSQDRGQGATDTQYF
d_gene: NA; j_gene: TRBJ1-2; v_gene: TRBV5-1; abundance: NA; CDR3nt: TGCGCCAGCAGCTTGGTCGCGCCAGACTATGGCTACACCTTC; CDR3aa: CASSLVAPDYGYTF
d_gene: NA; j_gene: TRBJ2-7; v_gene: TRBV20-1; abundance: few; CDR3nt: TGCAGTGCTAGAGCCTGGTCGCGGGTCAACGAGCAGTACTTC; CDR3aa: CSARAWSRVNEQYF
d_gene: TRBD1; j_gene: TRBJ1-5; v_gene: TRBV5-6; abundance: few; CDR3nt: TGTGCCAGCAGCCTGGCAGGGGGCATTGATCAGCCCCAGCATTTT; CDR3aa: CASSLAGGIDQPQHF
d_gene: NA; j_gene: TRBJ2-4; v_gene: TRBV14; abundance: few; CDR3nt: TGTGCCAGCAGCCAAGAGGAGGACCAAGCCAAAAACATTCAGTACTTC; CDR3aa: CASSQEEDQAKNIQYF
d_gene: NA; j_gene: TRBJ1-2; v_gene: TRBV7-2; abundance: few; CDR3nt: TGTGCCAGCAGCGATGTCGGTCGCTTAAACTATGGCTACACCTTC; CDR3aa: CASSDVGRLNYGYTF
d_gene: TRBD2; j_gene: TRBJ2-7; v_gene: TRBV6-5; abundance: many; CDR3nt: TGTGCCAGCAGTCCCGGACTAGCGCGCGAGCAGTACTTC; CDR3aa: CASSPGLAREQYF
d_gene: NA; j_gene: TRBJ2-7; v_gene: TRBV3-1; abundance: NA; CDR3nt: TGTGCCTGCAGCCAAGATCCCAGGGCCCCCTACGAGCAGTACTTC; CDR3aa: CACSQDPRAPYEQYF
d_gene: NA; j_gene: TRBJ2-5; v_gene: TRBV4-2; abundance: few; CDR3nt: TGTGCCAGCAGCCAGGGCGCCGGGGAACACCAGACCCAGTACTTC; CDR3aa: CASSQGAGEHQTQYF
d_gene: TRBD1; j_gene: TRBJ1-1; v_gene: TRBV7-2; abundance: NA; CDR3nt: TGTGCCAGCAGGCCCTCGGGGCAGGGGGACGCTGAAGCTTTCTTT; CDR3aa: CASRPSGQGDAEAFF
d_gene: NA; j_gene: TRBJ2-3; v_gene: TRBV9; abundance: few; CDR3nt: TGTGCCAGCAGCGTAGAAAGCACAGATACGCAGTATTTT; CDR3aa: CASSVESTDTQYF
d_gene: NA; j_gene: TRBJ1-2; v_gene: TRBV10-3; abundance: few; CDR3nt: TGTGCCATCAGTGAGTCGGCAGAGAACTATGGCTACACCTTC; CDR3aa: CAISESAENYGYTF
d_gene: NA; j_gene: TRBJ2-2; v_gene: TRBV6-2/TRBV6-3; abundance: few; CDR3nt: TGTGCCAGCAGTTGGGCTGGGGAGCTGTTTTTT; CDR3aa: CASSWAGELFF
d_gene: NA; j_gene: TRBJ2-3; v_gene: TRBV6-5; abundance: few; CDR3nt: TGTGCCAGCAGTTACCTTTCGGCCCCTCCGGGGGATACGCAGTATTTT; CDR3aa: CASSYLSAPPGDTQYF
d_gene: NA; j_gene: TRBJ1-2; v_gene: TRBV5-1; abundance: few; CDR3nt: TGCGCCAGCAGCTTGGCCCCTGGGAATGGCTACACCTTC; CDR3aa: CASSLAPGNGYTF
d_gene: NA; j_gene: TRBJ2-3; v_gene: TRBV4-1; abundance: NA; CDR3nt: TGCGCCAGCAGCCTCCAGACCGGGACCGACACTAGCACAGATACGCAGTATTTT; CDR3aa: CASSLQTGTDTSTDTQYF
d_gene: TRBD1; j_gene: TRBJ1-2; v_gene: TRBV11-2; abundance: few; CDR3nt: TGTGCCAGCAGCTTAAGTCGGGGATGGACAGGAGATAACTATGGCTACACCTTC; CDR3aa: CASSLSRGWTGDNYGYTF
d_gene: NA; j_gene: TRBJ1-1; v_gene: TRBV27; abundance: few; CDR3nt: TGTGCCAGCAGTCACCAGAACACTGAAGCTTTCTTT; CDR3aa: CASSHQNTEAFF
d_gene: TRBD2; j_gene: TRBJ2-4; v_gene: TRBV4-3; abundance: NA; CDR3nt: TGCGCCAGCAGCCACGGACTAGCGGGGGAGAAAAACATTCAGTACTTC; CDR3aa: CASSHGLAGEKNIQYF
d_gene: NA; j_gene: TRBJ1-3; v_gene: TRBV6-1; abundance: few; CDR3nt: TGTGCCAGCAGTCCGCAGGGGTACTCTGGAAACACCATATATTTT; CDR3aa: CASSPQGYSGNTIYF
d_gene: NA; j_gene: TRBJ2-2; v_gene: TRBV5-1; abundance: NA; CDR3nt: TGCGCCAGCAGCTTGGCGGCGGACGGGGAGCTGTTTTTT; CDR3aa: CASSLAADGELFF
d_gene: NA; j_gene: TRBJ2-3; v_gene: TRBV18; abundance: few; CDR3nt: TGTGCCAGCTCAGTACATAGCACAGATACGCAGTATTTT; CDR3aa: CASSVHSTDTQYF
d_gene: NA; j_gene: TRBJ2-3; v_gene: TRBV7-9; abundance: NA; CDR3nt: TGTGCCAGCAGCTTGAACCAGGGTCCACTGGATACGCAGTATTTT; CDR3aa: CASSLNQGPLDTQYF
d_gene: TRBD1; j_gene: TRBJ2-5; v_gene: TRBV3-1; abundance: NA; CDR3nt: TGTGCCAGCAGTCAAGACCGGGACAGGGGTTCTCTCCAAGAGACCCAGTACTTC; CDR3aa: CASSQDRDRGSLQETQYF
d_gene: TRBD2; j_gene: TRBJ2-7; v_gene: TRBV7-2; abundance: many; CDR3nt: TGTGCCAGCAGCTTAGCGCGGGGGGGCTACGAGCAGTACTTC; CDR3aa: CASSLARGGYEQYF
d_gene: NA; j_gene: TRBJ2-3; v_gene: TRBV9; abundance: NA; CDR3nt: TGTGCCAGCAGCGTAGGGCTTAGTCCACAGATGGGTACGCAGTATTTT; CDR3aa: CASSVGLSPQMGTQYF
d_gene: NA; j_gene: TRBJ2-7; v_gene: TRBV27; abundance: NA; CDR3nt: TGTGCCAGCAGTTTATCGAGGGGACGTTTAAACTCTAAGACCTACGAGCAGTACTTC; CDR3aa: CASSLSRGRLNSKTYEQYF
d_gene: NA; j_gene: TRBJ2-7; v_gene: TRBV4-3; abundance: NA; CDR3nt: TGCGCCAGCAGCCAAGTGTATGCAGGTTCCTCCTACGAGCAGTACTTC; CDR3aa: CASSQVYAGSSYEQYF
d_gene: NA; j_gene: TRBJ1-2; v_gene: TRBV20-1; abundance: NA; CDR3nt: TGCAGTGCACACTCAGGGGTTGGGTCCTATGGCTACACCTTC; CDR3aa: CSAHSGVGSYGYTF
d_gene: NA; j_gene: TRBJ1-1; v_gene: TRBV7-2; abundance: NA; CDR3nt: TGTGCCAGCAGCCCGAGACAGCCTGAAGCTTTCTTT; CDR3aa: CASSPRQPEAFF
d_gene: TRBD1; j_gene: TRBJ2-3; v_gene: TRBV5-5; abundance: NA; CDR3nt: TGTGCCAGCAGCTTACAGGGGGCGCGAACAGATACGCAGTATTTT; CDR3aa: CASSLQGARTDTQYF
d_gene: NA; j_gene: TRBJ2-5; v_gene: TRBV11-2; abundance: few; CDR3nt: TGTGCCAGCAGCCCGAGGTTACAGGGCCAAGAGACCCAGTACTTC; CDR3aa: CASSPRLQGQETQYF
d_gene: NA; j_gene: TRBJ2-5; v_gene: TRBV27; abundance: NA; CDR3nt: TGTGCCAGCCTTGGGGCAGGGGAAGAGACCCAGTACTTC; CDR3aa: CASLGAGEETQYF
d_gene: NA; j_gene: TRBJ1-3; v_gene: TRBV20-1; abundance: few; CDR3nt: TGCAGTGCAACAGGCCCCTCTGGAAACACCATATATTTT; CDR3aa: CSATGPSGNTIYF
d_gene: NA; j_gene: TRBJ1-3; v_gene: TRBV6-1; abundance: NA; CDR3nt: TGTGCCACCTCTAACTTCTTGGGTGGAAACACCATATATTTT; CDR3aa: CATSNFLGGNTIYF
d_gene: TRBD1; j_gene: TRBJ2-1; v_gene: TRBV7-7; abundance: few; CDR3nt: TGTGCTAGCAGCCGAGGACCCCAGGGGGTCAATGAGCAGTTCTTC; CDR3aa: CASSRGPQGVNEQFF
d_gene: TRBD1; j_gene: TRBJ2-5; v_gene: TRBV7-2; abundance: few; CDR3nt: TGTGCCAGCAGCTTAGTGACAGGGCCAGAGACCCAGTACTTC; CDR3aa: CASSLVTGPETQYF
d_gene: NA; j_gene: TRBJ1-5; v_gene: TRBV28; abundance: NA; CDR3nt: TGTGCCAGCAGTACAGGAGCATATAGCAATCAGCCCCAGCATTTT; CDR3aa: CASSTGAYSNQPQHF
d_gene: NA; j_gene: TRBJ2-5; v_gene: TRBV6-5; abundance: NA; CDR3nt: TGTGCCAGCAGTTACACCCGTTCTAAGGGGCCGGAGACCCAGTACTTC; CDR3aa: CASSYTRSKGPETQYF
d_gene: TRBD1; j_gene: TRBJ2-1; v_gene: TRBV7-2; abundance: few; CDR3nt: TGTGCCAGCAGCTTGGGGTTGGGACAGGCTTACAATGAGCAGTTCTTC; CDR3aa: CASSLGLGQAYNEQFF
d_gene: NA; j_gene: TRBJ1-5; v_gene: TRBV9; abundance: few; CDR3nt: TGTGCCAGCAGCGTTGGACGGAGGGGTAATCAGCCCCAGCATTTT; CDR3aa: CASSVGRRGNQPQHF
d_gene: TRBD1; j_gene: TRBJ2-3; v_gene: TRBV6-1; abundance: NA; CDR3nt: TGTGCCAGCAGCTCCCTCGGCCAGGGGGCAGATACGCAGTATTTT; CDR3aa: CASSSLGQGADTQYF
d_gene: TRBD2; j_gene: TRBJ2-1; v_gene: TRBV7-2; abundance: NA; CDR3nt: TGTGCCAGCAGCTTAATCGCCAGCGGGGGGGCGAGTGAGCAGTTCTTC; CDR3aa: CASSLIASGGASEQFF
d_gene: TRBD2; j_gene: TRBJ2-5; v_gene: TRBV5-1; abundance: NA; CDR3nt: TGCGCCAGCAGCCCTGGGACTAGCGGGACCCGCCAAGAGACCCAGTACTTC; CDR3aa: CASSPGTSGTRQETQYF